This T cell receptor (beta chain) was observed in a study of blood T cell repertoires in COVID-19 (dated by TCRdb to the early 2020s). About the study as a whole: The collaborator samples originated in the United States, Italy and Spain and spanned the acute and convalescent phases of COVID-19. Samples came from the ongoing ImmuneRACE study (first 160 participants) plus 1,254 subjects from 6 global collaborators. The repertoires were released in a freely available public database meant as a resource for research on the immune response to SARS-CoV-2. Subjects who had been exposed to COVID-19, were actively infected with it, or had recovered from it provided the deeply sampled blood TCRbeta repertoires that made up the dataset. The prospective study material was composed of cDNA or gDNA derived from T cells, B-cell-depleted T cells, or PBMCs. A de-identified subject ID, COVID-19 status, age in years and sex were almost always included in the sample metadata. Where available, HLA class I and class II types were taken from metadata supplied by the sample provider and were not determined by assay-based typing. The paper as a whole reports these results and caveats: Clinical and demographic metadata were provided uncurated, with the amount varying by source and participant.

Worth noting for this clone: Its antigen is currently not known. Per-base quality was not reported, and no clone a single base away is much larger than it.

One collaborating source in Seattle enrolled patients during active infection and followed them longitudinally through the course of disease. The collaborating institutions used their own protocols to collect whole blood in K2EDTA tubes. Collaborator samples were shipped for TCRbeta analysis as frozen whole blood, isolated PBMCs, or DNA extracted from either sample type. The germline V gene encodes CDR1 LNHDA and CDR2 SQIVND (reference sequence). The CDR3 sequence holds 13 residues, the cysteine and phenylalanine included. CDR3 DNA only is kept here, 39 bases in frame from base 1. V ends up 11 bases short and J 5 bases short, with an unmatched junction base count of 8. TCRbeta CDR3 regions were amplified from genomic DNA by means of the immunoSEQ Assay, a bias-controlled multiplex PCR. Concerning the study's data processing: Within the assay, amplification of reference gene primers was used to estimate how many nucleated cells each sample contained. Sequence reads were collapsed and filtered to measure the absolute abundance of every unique TCRbeta CDR3 rearrangement. For each sample, productive Simpson clonality was calculated as the square root of Simpson's diversity index over productive rearrangements. TCRdb provides this immuneACCESS table in a form limited to in-frame rearrangements. Some clones are lacking; in checked studies, under half of them reflect an unresolved V gene, and why the rest are absent is not known. The V and J calls and clone size were taken over from that table, and D and trimming were inferred from the DNA. The sample table lists approximately 120,000 clones, approximately 89% of them with a count of one. The ten largest account for 3.2% of the sample.

Sequenced: peripheral blood. This chain is built from TRBV19 and TRBJ2-1; TRBD2 fits 8 bases in the junction. This receptor was obtained from a woman of 80 years or more with COVID-19, enrolled during active disease. Read as DNA, the sequence is TGTGCCTCGAGCGGGAGAGCTAACAATGAGCAGTTCTTC. It codes for CASSGRANNEQFF.